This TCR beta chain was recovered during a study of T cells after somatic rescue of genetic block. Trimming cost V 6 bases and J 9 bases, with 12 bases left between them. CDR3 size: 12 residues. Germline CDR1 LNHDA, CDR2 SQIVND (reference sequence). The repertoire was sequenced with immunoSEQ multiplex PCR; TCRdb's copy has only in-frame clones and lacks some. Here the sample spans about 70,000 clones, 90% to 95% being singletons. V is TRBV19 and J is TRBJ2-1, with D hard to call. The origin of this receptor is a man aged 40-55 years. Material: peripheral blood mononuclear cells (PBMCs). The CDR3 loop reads CASRMPGGEQFF. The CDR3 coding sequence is TGTGCCAGTAGGATGCCAGGTGGTGAGCAGTTCTTC.